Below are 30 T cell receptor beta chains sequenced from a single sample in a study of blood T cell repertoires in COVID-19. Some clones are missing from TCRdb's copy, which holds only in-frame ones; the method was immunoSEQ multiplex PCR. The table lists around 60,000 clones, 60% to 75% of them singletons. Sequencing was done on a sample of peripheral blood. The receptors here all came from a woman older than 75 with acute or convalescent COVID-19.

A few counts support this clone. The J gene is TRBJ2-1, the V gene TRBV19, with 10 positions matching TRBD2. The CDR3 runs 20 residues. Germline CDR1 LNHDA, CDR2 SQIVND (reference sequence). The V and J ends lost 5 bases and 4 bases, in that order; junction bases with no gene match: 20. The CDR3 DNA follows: TGTGCCAGTAGTGGGCGGGGCACAGGGCAAGGACTAGCGGTGTACAATGAGCAGTTCTTC. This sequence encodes CASSGRGTGQGLAVYNEQFF.

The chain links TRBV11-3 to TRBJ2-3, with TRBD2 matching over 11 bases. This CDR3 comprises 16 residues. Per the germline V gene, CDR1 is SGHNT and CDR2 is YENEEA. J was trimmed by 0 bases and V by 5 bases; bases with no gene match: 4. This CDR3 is CASSKGLAVSTDTQYF. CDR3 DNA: TGTGCCAGCAGCAAGGGACTAGCGGTTAGCACAGATACGCAGTATTTT.

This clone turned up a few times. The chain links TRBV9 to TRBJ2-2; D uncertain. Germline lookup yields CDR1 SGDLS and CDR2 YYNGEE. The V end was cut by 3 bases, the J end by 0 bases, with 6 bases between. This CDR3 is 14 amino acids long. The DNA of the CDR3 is TGTGCCAGCAGCGCCCGGGCGAACACCGGGGAGCTGTTTTTT. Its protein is CASSARANTGELFF.

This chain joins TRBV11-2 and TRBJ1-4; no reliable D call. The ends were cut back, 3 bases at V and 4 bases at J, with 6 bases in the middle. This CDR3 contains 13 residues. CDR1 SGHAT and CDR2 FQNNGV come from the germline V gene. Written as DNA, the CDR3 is TGTGCCAGCAGCTTGTCACTTAATGAAAAACTGTTTTTT. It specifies CASSLSLNEKLFF.

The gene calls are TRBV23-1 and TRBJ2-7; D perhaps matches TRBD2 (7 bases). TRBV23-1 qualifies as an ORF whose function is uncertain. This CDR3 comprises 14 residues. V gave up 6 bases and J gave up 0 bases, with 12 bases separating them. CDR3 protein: CASRWGGSSYEQYF. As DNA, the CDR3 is TGCGCCAGCAGATGGGGGGGCAGCTCCTACGAGCAGTACTTC.

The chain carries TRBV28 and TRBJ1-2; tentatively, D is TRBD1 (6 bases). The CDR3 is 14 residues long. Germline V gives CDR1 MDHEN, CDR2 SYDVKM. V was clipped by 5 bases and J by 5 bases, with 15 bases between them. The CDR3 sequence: CASSPGGADYGYTF. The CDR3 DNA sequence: TGTGCCAGCAGTCCCGGGGGGGCGGATTATGGCTACACCTTC.

Here the CDR3 reads CASMRTGRYEQYF. CDR3 nucleotide sequence: TGTGCCAGTATGCGGACAGGGAGATACGAGCAGTACTTC. The chain joins TRBV28 to TRBJ2-7; 8 bases are shared with TRBD1. Unmatched junction bases numbered 8, after V lost 9 bases and J lost 4 bases. Germline assignment: CDR1 MDHEN and CDR2 SYDVKM. This CDR3 is 13 amino acids long.

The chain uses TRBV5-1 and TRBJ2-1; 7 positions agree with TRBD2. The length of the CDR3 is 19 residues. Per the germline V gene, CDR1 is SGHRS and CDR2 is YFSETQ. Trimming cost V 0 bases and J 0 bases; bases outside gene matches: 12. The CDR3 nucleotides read TGCGCCAGCAGCTTGGCCGGGGATAGGGCTAGCGGCTCCTACAATGAGCAGTTCTTC. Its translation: CASSLAGDRASGSYNEQFF.

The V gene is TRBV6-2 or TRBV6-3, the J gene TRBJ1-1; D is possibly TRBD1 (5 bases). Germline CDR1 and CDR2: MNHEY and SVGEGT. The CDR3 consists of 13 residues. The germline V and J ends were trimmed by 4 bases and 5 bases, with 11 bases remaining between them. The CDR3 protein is CASSSGGWTEAFF. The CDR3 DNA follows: TGTGCCAGCAGTTCGGGGGGTTGGACTGAAGCTTTCTTT.

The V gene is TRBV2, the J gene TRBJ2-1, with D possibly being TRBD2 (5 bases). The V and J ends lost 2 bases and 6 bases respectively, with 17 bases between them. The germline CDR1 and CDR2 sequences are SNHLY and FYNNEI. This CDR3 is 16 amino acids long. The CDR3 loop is CASSESRRVVANEQFF. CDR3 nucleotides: TGTGCCAGCAGTGAAAGCAGGCGGGTGGTCGCCAATGAGCAGTTCTTC.

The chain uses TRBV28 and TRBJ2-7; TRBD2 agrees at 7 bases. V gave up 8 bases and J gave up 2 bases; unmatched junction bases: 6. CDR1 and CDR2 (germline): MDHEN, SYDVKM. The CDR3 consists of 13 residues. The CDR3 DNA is TGTGCCAGCCGTGGGAGGGCCCCCTACGAGCAGTACTTC. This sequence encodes CASRGRAPYEQYF.

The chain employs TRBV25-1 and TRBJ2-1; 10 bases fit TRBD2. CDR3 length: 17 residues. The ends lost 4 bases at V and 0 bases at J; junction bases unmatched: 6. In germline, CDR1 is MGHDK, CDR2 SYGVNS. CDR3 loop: CASSVASGSSSYNEQFF. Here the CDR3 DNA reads TGTGCCAGCAGTGTCGCTAGCGGGAGCAGCTCCTACAATGAGCAGTTCTTC.

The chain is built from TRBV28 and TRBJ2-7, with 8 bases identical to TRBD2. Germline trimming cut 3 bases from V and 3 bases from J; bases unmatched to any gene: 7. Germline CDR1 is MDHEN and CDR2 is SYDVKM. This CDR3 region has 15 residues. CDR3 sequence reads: CASSLTGTRFYEQYF. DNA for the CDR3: TGTGCCAGCAGTTTGACCGGGACTAGATTCTACGAGCAGTACTTC.

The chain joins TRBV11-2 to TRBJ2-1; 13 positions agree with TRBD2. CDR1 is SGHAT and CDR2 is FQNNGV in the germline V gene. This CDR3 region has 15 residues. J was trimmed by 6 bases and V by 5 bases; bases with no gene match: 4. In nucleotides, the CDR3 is TGTGCCAGCAGCCGCACTAGCGGGAGGGCCAATGAGCAGTTCTTC. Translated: CASSRTSGRANEQFF. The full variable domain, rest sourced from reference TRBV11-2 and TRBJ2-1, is EAGVAQSPRYKIIEKRQSVAFWCNPISGHATLYWYQQILGQGPKLLIQFQNNGVVDDSQLPKDRFSAERLKGVDSTLKIQPAKLEDSAVYLCASSRTSGRANEQFFGPGTRLTVL.

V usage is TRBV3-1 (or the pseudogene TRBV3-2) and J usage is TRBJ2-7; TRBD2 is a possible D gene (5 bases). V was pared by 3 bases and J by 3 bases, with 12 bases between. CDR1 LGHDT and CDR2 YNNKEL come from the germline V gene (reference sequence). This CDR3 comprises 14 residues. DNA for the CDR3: TGTGCCAGCAGCCAGATGGGAGCCGGCTACGAGCAGTACTTC. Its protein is CASSQMGAGYEQYF.

The CDR3 protein is CSVGTGGGKGEKLFF. In DNA form, the CDR3 reads TGCAGCGTTGGGACCGGGGGGGGGAAAGGCGAAAAACTGTTTTTT. This sequence joins TRBV29-1 and TRBJ1-4; possible D gene TRBD1, 5 bases. The CDR3 has 15 residues. Trimming shortened V by 4 bases and J by 8 bases, and 20 bases separated the two germline ends. Germline V CDR1 and CDR2: SQVTM, ANQGSEA.

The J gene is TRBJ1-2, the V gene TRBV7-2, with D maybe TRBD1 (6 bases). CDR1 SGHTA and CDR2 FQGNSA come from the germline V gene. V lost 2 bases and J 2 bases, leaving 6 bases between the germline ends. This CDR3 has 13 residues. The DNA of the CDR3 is TGTGCCAGCAGCTTACAGGGGAACTATGGCTACACCTTC. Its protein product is CASSLQGNYGYTF.

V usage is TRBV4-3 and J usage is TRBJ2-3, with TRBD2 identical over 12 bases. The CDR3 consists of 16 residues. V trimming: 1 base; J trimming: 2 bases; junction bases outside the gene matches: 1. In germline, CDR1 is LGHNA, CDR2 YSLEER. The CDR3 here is CASSQGTSGTTDTQYF. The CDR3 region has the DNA TGCGCCAGCAGCCAAGGGACTAGCGGGACCACAGATACGCAGTATTTT.

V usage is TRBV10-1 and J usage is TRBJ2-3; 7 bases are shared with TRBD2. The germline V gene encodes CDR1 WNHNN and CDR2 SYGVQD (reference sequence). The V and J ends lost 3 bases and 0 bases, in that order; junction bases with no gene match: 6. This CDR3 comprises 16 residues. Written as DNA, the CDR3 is TGCGCCAGCAGTGACCTCGGGAGGCCGAGCACAGATACGCAGTATTTT. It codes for CASSDLGRPSTDTQYF.

The CDR3 DNA follows: TGTGCCAGTAGTAAGGGACTAGCGGAAGAGACCCAGTACTTC. The encoded protein is CASSKGLAEETQYF. The chain recombines TRBV19 with TRBJ2-5; 11 bases are a match to TRBD2. Looked up from germline, CDR1 is LNHDA and CDR2 is SQIVND (reference sequence). The V segment lost 4 bases and the J segment 3 bases; nucleotides outside the gene matches: 1. The CDR3 is made up of 14 amino acids.

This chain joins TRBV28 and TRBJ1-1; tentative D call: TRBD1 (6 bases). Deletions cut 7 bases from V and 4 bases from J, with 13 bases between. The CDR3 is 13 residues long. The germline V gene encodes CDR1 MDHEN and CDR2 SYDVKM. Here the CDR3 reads CASNTQGVTEAFF. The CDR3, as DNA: TGTGCCAGCAATACACAGGGAGTCACTGAAGCTTTCTTT.

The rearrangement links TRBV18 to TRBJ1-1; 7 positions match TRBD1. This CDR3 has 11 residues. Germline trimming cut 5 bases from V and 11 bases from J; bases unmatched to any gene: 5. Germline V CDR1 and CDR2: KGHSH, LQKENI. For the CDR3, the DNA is TGTGCCAGCTCAATCGACAGGGCGGCTTTCTTT. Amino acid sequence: CASSIDRAAFF.

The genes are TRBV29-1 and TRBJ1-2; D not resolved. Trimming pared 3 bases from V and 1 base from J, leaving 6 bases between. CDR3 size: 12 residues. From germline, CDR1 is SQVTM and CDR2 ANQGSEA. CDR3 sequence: CSVEASNYGYTF. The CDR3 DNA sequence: TGCAGCGTTGAGGCCAGTAACTATGGCTACACCTTC.

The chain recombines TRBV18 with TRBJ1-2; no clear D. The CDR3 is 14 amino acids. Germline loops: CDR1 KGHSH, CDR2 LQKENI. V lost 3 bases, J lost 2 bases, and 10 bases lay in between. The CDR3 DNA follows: TGTGCCAGCTCACCGGAACAGACAAACTATGGCTACACCTTC. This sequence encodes CASSPEQTNYGYTF. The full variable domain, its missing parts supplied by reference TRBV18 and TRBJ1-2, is NAGVMQNPRHLVRRRGQEARLRCSPMKGHSHVYWYRQLPEEGLKFMVYLQKENIIDESGMPKERFSAEFPKEGPSILRIQQVVRGDSAAYFCASSPEQTNYGYTFGSGTRLTVV.

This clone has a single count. The CDR3 spells CASSLGGLPNTGELFF. Here the CDR3 DNA reads TGTGCCAGCAGCTTGGGTGGACTACCGAACACCGGGGAGCTGTTTTTT. The chain joins TRBV14 to TRBJ2-2, with D possibly matching TRBD2 (6 bases). The CDR3 loop spans 16 amino acids. V gave up 5 bases and J gave up 0 bases, with 13 bases separating them. Germline V gene sequence: CDR1 SGHDN, CDR2 FVKESK.

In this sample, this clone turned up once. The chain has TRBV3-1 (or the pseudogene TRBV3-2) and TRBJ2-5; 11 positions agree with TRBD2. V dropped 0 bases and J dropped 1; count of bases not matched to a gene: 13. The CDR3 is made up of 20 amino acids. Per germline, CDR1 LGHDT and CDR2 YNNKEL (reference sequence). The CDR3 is CASSQDLPGLAASSQETQYF. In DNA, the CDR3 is TGTGCCAGCAGCCAAGATCTTCCGGGACTAGCGGCAAGTAGCCAAGAGACCCAGTACTTC.

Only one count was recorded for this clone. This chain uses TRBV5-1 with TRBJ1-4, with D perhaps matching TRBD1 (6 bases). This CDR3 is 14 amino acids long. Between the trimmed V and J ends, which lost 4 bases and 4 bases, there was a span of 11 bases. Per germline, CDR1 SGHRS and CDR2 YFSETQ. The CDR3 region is CASSVDSGNEKLFF. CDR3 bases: TGCGCCAGCAGCGTGGACAGCGGTAATGAAAAACTGTTTTTT.

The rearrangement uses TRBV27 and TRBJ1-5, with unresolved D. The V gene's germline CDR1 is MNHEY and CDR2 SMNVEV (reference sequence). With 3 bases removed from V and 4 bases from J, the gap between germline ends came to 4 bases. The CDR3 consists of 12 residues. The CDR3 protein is CASSFPNQPQHF. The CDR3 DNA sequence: TGTGCCAGCAGTTTCCCTAATCAGCCCCAGCATTTT.

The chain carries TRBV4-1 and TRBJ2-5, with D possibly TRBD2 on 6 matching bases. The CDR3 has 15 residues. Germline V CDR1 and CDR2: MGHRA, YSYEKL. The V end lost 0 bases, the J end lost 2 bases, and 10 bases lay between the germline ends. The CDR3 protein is CASSQESGGQETQYF. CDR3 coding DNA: TGCGCCAGCAGCCAAGAATCCGGGGGTCAAGAGACCCAGTACTTC.

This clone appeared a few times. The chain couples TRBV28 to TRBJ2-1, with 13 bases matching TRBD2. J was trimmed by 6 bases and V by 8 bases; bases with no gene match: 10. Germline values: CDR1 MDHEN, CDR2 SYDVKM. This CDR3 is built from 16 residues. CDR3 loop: CASDYRTSGRGNEQFF. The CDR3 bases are TGTGCCAGCGATTACCGGACTAGCGGGAGAGGCAATGAGCAGTTCTTC.